The 32 T cell receptor beta chains in this list originate from one sample, sequenced in a study of shared clonotypes between healthy human individuals. The naive CD8 population came from CD45RO-negative cells selected for CCR7, without terminally differentiated effector memory CD45RA+ cells. The assay was immunoSEQ multiplex PCR, and TCRdb's table has in-frame clones only and misses some. Of some 2.1 million clones listed, roughly 94% were seen once; the top ten hold roughly 1%. The sequencing sample was made of naive CD8+ T cells sorted from blood. The receptor source for this set is a man younger than 30 in good health.

The chain combines TRBV27 with TRBJ2-7; D is undetermined. This CDR3 spans 14 amino acids. Germline values: CDR1 MNHEY, CDR2 SMNVEV (reference sequence). Trimming left V 2 bases short and J 6 bases short, with 14 bases between. For the CDR3, the DNA is TGTGCCAGCAGTTTAATCGGCAGCTTGGGCGAGCAGTACTTC. Translation gives CASSLIGSLGEQYF.

The chain carries TRBV10-1 and TRBJ2-5; the match to TRBD2 covers 8 bases. The length of the CDR3 is 15 residues. The V gene's germline CDR1 is WNHNN and CDR2 SYGVQD (reference sequence). V lost 3 bases to trimming and J lost 5 bases; unmatched junction nucleotides: 8. The CDR3 reads CASSEGAGASETQYF. CDR3 sequence (DNA): TGCGCCAGCAGTGAAGGAGCGGGAGCTTCTGAGACCCAGTACTTC.

Concerning this clone itself: Germline is not matched at one junction end, which may reflect a read error. V is TRBV7-7 and J is TRBJ2-5; weak D call: TRBD2 (5 bases). Germline V CDR1 and CDR2: SSHAT, FNYEAQ (reference sequence). This CDR3 region has 15 residues. CDR3 nucleotide sequence: TGTGCTAGCAGCCCCACCCCGGGAACCGAAGAGACCCAGTACTTC. This codes for CASSPTPGTEETQYF.

This rearrangement joins TRBV27 to TRBJ2-7; 7 bases fit TRBD2. The CDR3 length is 14 residues. Germline assignment: CDR1 MNHEY and CDR2 SMNVEV (reference sequence). V was clipped by 6 bases and J by 4 bases; unmatched bases: 9. The CDR3 reads CASSQDPGLYEQYF. CDR3 coding DNA: TGTGCCAGCAGCCAGGACCCGGGACTATACGAGCAGTACTTC.

This chain links TRBV30 with TRBJ1-2, with 11 bases lining up with TRBD1. V dropped 1 base and J dropped 4; count of bases not matched to a gene: 8. The CDR3 runs 16 residues. Germline loops: CDR1 GTSNPN, CDR2 SVGIG (reference sequence). The CDR3 DNA is TGTGCCTGGAGTGGCCCGGGACAGGGGGATTCCTATGGCTACACCTTC. Translating gives CAWSGPGQGDSYGYTF.

The chain couples TRBV11-2 to TRBJ2-7, with TRBD1 matching over 7 bases. From germline, CDR1 is SGHAT and CDR2 FQNNGV. J lost 4 bases, V lost 3 bases, and 3 bases had no gene match. The CDR3 has 13 amino acids. In DNA, the CDR3 is TGTGCCAGCAGCTTGAGGGGGCGGTACGAGCAGTACTTC. It codes for CASSLRGRYEQYF.

The rearrangement uses TRBV7-9 and TRBJ2-3; tentatively, D is TRBD2 (5 bases). In germline, CDR1 is SEHNR, CDR2 FQNEAQ (reference sequence). The CDR3 sequence is 14 residues long. V was pared by 4 bases and J by 4 bases, with 12 bases between. The CDR3: CASSYLTTSDTQYF. The CDR3 region has the DNA TGTGCCAGCAGCTATCTGACTACGTCAGATACGCAGTATTTT.

About this clone itself: Other nucleotide sequences in the sample specify the same CDR3. This sequence joins TRBV6-1 and TRBJ2-7; 9 bases map to TRBD1. Trimming cost V 3 bases and J 1 base; bases outside gene matches: 1. CDR1 is MNHNS and CDR2 is SASEGT in the germline V gene. CDR3 size: 14 residues. The CDR3 sequence: CASSETGGSYEQYF. The CDR3 region has the DNA TGTGCCAGCAGTGAGACAGGGGGTTCCTACGAGCAGTACTTC.

The rearrangement joins TRBV29-1 to TRBJ2-7, with TRBD2 matching 7 bases. Trimming took 3 bases from V and 2 from J; bases not matched to a gene: 7. Per germline, CDR1 SQVTM and CDR2 ANQGSEA. This CDR3 spans 14 amino acids. The CDR3 region has the DNA TGCAGCGTTGATCGGGCTAGCGGTACCTACGAGCAGTACTTC. Amino acids: CSVDRASGTYEQYF.

The CDR3 coding sequence is TGTGCCACCAGCGGAAGTGGGACTCCTTATAATTCACCCCTCCACTTT. Its translation is CATSGSGTPYNSPLHF. V gene TRBV15 combines with J gene TRBJ1-6; D possibly corresponds to TRBD1 (5 bases). This CDR3 has 16 amino acids. Trimming pared 5 bases from V and 4 bases from J, leaving 15 bases between. Germline V CDR1 and CDR2: LNHNV, YYDKDF (reference sequence).

The CDR3 bases are TGTGCCAGCAGTTTTTCTCTGCCGGGACTAGCGGTACACGAGCAGTACTTC. It encodes CASSFSLPGLAVHEQYF. V is TRBV27 and J is TRBJ2-7; TRBD2 matches at 11 bases. The V gene's germline CDR1 is MNHEY and CDR2 SMNVEV (reference sequence). The J segment lost 5 bases and the V segment lost 3 bases, leaving 12 bases of the junction unmatched. CDR3 size: 17 residues.

The CDR3 DNA follows: TGTGCCAGTAGTCAGCTCCTAGCGGGAGAAGACGGGGAGCTGTTTTTT. Protein product: CASSQLLAGEDGELFF. This chain links TRBV19 with TRBJ2-2, with 10 nucleotides matching TRBD2. V lost 5 bases to trimming and J lost 7 bases; unmatched junction nucleotides: 10. This CDR3 is 16 amino acids long. The germline gives CDR1 LNHDA, CDR2 SQIVND (reference sequence).

The rearrangement links TRBV4-3 to TRBJ1-1, with D tentatively TRBD1 (5 bases). The V gene lost 1 base and the J gene lost 1 base, with 7 bases spanning the gap. From germline, CDR1 is LGHNA and CDR2 YSLEER. The CDR3 loop spans 14 amino acids. DNA for the CDR3: TGCGCCAGCAGCCAAGGGGGGGGGAACACTGAAGCTTTCTTT. It translates to CASSQGGGNTEAFF.

CDR3 region: CSVEDIGGRGPFATEAFF. CDR3 sequence (DNA): TGCAGCGTTGAAGATATAGGAGGGAGGGGCCCCTTTGCCACTGAAGCTTTCTTT. The chain has TRBV29-1 and TRBJ1-1; D perhaps matches TRBD1 (5 bases). Between the trimmed V and J ends, which lost 0 bases and 4 bases, there was a span of 24 bases. CDR1 and CDR2 (germline): SQVTM, ANQGSEA. CDR3 size: 18 residues.

This chain links TRBV28 with TRBJ2-2; TRBD1 agrees at 7 bases. V dropped 1 base and J dropped 7; count of bases not matched to a gene: 6. Germline V lookup: CDR1 MDHEN, CDR2 SYDVKM. CDR3 length equals 15 residues. The DNA for the CDR3 is TGTGCCAGCAGTTTATCAGGGGGAACGGTCGGGGAGCTGTTTTTT. This sequence encodes CASSLSGGTVGELFF.

The chain carries TRBV6-1 and TRBJ2-5; D is possibly TRBD1 (6 bases). The ends were cut back, 9 bases at V and 2 bases at J, with 10 bases in the middle. Per the germline V gene, CDR1 is MNHNS and CDR2 is SASEGT. This CDR3 region has 12 residues. The chain's CDR3 is CARGGWQETQYF. The CDR3 DNA sequence: TGTGCCAGAGGGGGATGGCAAGAGACCCAGTACTTC.

This chain uses TRBV2 with TRBJ2-1, with a tentative D call TRBD2 (5 bases). The CDR3 length is 15 residues. V dropped 5 bases and J dropped 7 bases, with 18 bases sitting between them. CDR1 is SNHLY and CDR2 is FYNNEI in the germline V gene. The CDR3 DNA reads TGTGCCAGCAGTCCCTGGGGAGAAGGCGGGAATGAGCAGTTCTTC. Translating gives CASSPWGEGGNEQFF.

The chain joins TRBV30 to TRBJ2-3; D not certain. The CDR3 is 13 amino acids. With 2 bases removed from V and 3 bases from J, the gap between germline ends came to 9 bases. From germline, CDR1 is GTSNPN and CDR2 SVGIG (reference sequence). The CDR3 is CAWSLSLTDTQYF. Here the CDR3 DNA reads TGTGCCTGGAGTCTCTCCCTTACAGATACGCAGTATTTT.

The chain carries TRBV27 and TRBJ2-5; D tentatively fits TRBD1 or TRBD2 (5 bases each). From germline, CDR1 is MNHEY and CDR2 SMNVEV (reference sequence). This CDR3 region has 16 residues. Between the trimmed V and J ends, which lost 6 bases and 5 bases, there was a span of 22 bases. CDR3 protein: CASRRTSWTGWETQYF. The CDR3 DNA is TGTGCCAGCAGACGGACAAGCTGGACTGGGTGGGAGACCCAGTACTTC.

The chain uses TRBV7-2 and TRBJ2-1; D possibly corresponds to TRBD1 (6 bases). V was clipped by 4 bases and J by 4 bases, with 14 bases between them. The CDR3 loop spans 15 amino acids. Germline CDR1 and CDR2: SGHTA and FQGNSA. The DNA of the CDR3 is TGTGCCAGCAGCTCTAGTGGGGACATTTACAATGAGCAGTTCTTC. Amino acid sequence: CASSSSGDIYNEQFF.

This sequence joins TRBV6-6 and TRBJ2-1, with D maybe TRBD2 (5 bases). The CDR3 is 12 amino acids. The V end was cut by 5 bases, the J end by 8 bases, with 10 bases between. Germline V gene lookup returns CDR1 MNHNY and CDR2 SVGAGI (reference sequence). The CDR3 spells CASSNSVYEQFF. Here the CDR3 DNA reads TGTGCCAGCAGTAATAGCGTCTATGAGCAGTTCTTC.

The CDR3 protein is CASSLLGGGDSYNEQFF. DNA of the CDR3: TGTGCCAGCAGTTTATTAGGCGGGGGGGACAGCTACAATGAGCAGTTCTTC. V gene TRBV27 combines with J gene TRBJ2-1; 9 bases agree with TRBD2. The CDR3 runs to 17 residues. The ends lost 1 base at V and 3 bases at J; junction bases unmatched: 7. Looked up from germline, CDR1 is MNHEY and CDR2 is SMNVEV (reference sequence).

This sequence joins TRBV19 and TRBJ2-1, with 9 bases lining up with TRBD2. Germline V gene lookup returns CDR1 LNHDA and CDR2 SQIVND (reference sequence). The V and J ends lost 0 bases and 10 bases, in that order; junction bases with no gene match: 7. The CDR3 contains 15 residues. CDR3 bases: TGTGCCAGTAGTATAGATGGCGGGAGGGTGGGGGAGCAGTTCTTC. It translates to CASSIDGGRVGEQFF.

CDR3 residues: CASRYREVGYEQYF. The CDR3 DNA follows: TGTGCCAGTAGGTACAGGGAAGTGGGGTACGAGCAGTACTTC. The chain joins TRBV19 to TRBJ2-7; the D gene is possibly TRBD1 (6 bases). The V end was cut by 6 bases, the J end by 4 bases, with 16 bases between. The CDR3 has 14 residues. The germline V gene has CDR1 LNHDA and CDR2 SQIVND (reference sequence).

The V and J genes are TRBV14 and TRBJ2-5; a weak D match, TRBD2 (7 bases). The germline gives CDR1 SGHDN, CDR2 FVKESK. The CDR3 runs 16 residues. V lost 1 base to trimming and J lost 5 bases, with 17 bases between them. The CDR3 DNA reads as TGTGCCAGCAGCCAAGCTCGCCGGGGGGCATGGGAGACCCAGTACTTC. This encodes CASSQARRGAWETQYF.

The chain links TRBV5-6 to TRBJ2-3; D is possibly TRBD2 (6 bases). V lost 4 bases to trimming and J lost 1 base, with 10 bases between them. The CDR3 contains 14 residues. In germline, CDR1 is SGHDT, CDR2 YYEEEE. As DNA, the CDR3 is TGTGCCAGCAGCCTACTAGCTGGCACAGATACGCAGTATTTT. Amino acids: CASSLLAGTDTQYF.

The V call is TRBV2, the J call TRBJ2-2; D is perhaps TRBD1 (5 bases). This CDR3 contains 10 residues. The V end was cut by 6 bases, the J end by 14 bases, with 10 bases between. Per the germline V gene, CDR1 is SNHLY and CDR2 is FYNNEI. The CDR3 loop is CASSLGVLFF. For the CDR3, the DNA is TGTGCCAGCAGCCTAGGGGTCCTGTTTTTT.

This chain joins TRBV2 and TRBJ2-7; 11 nucleotides agree with TRBD2. The CDR3 has 14 amino acids. The V segment lost 6 bases and the J segment 2 bases; nucleotides outside the gene matches: 3. Germline V gene data show CDR1 as SNHLY and CDR2 as FYNNEI. The chain's CDR3 is CASSTSGGPYEQYF. In nucleotides, the CDR3 is TGTGCCAGCAGCACTAGCGGGGGCCCCTACGAGCAGTACTTC. Filled out from reference TRBV2 and TRBJ2-7, the complete variable domain reads EPEVTQTPSHQVTQMGQEVILRCVPISNHLYFYWYRQILGQKVEFLVSFYNNEISEKSEIFDDQFSVERPDGSNFTLKIRSTKLEDSAMYFCASSTSGGPYEQYFGPGTRLTVT.

As concerns this clone: Other DNA sequences in the sample encode the same CDR3. This chain uses TRBV27 with TRBJ2-7, with D possibly TRBD1 on 5 matching bases. Germline V gene lookup returns CDR1 MNHEY and CDR2 SMNVEV (reference sequence). This CDR3 region has 14 residues. The V and J ends lost 3 bases and 2 bases respectively, with 11 bases between them. CDR3 region: CASSFRAPPYEQYF. Here the CDR3 DNA reads TGTGCCAGCAGTTTCAGGGCACCTCCCTACGAGCAGTACTTC.

The chain combines TRBV7-2 with TRBJ2-7, with D uncertain. Trimming left V 1 base short and J 2 bases short, with 12 bases between. This CDR3 spans 15 amino acids. From germline, CDR1 is SGHTA and CDR2 FQGNSA. The CDR3 DNA follows: TGTGCCAGCAGCTTAGGATCGGGCAGTACCTACGAGCAGTACTTC. Translated, it gives CASSLGSGSTYEQYF.

This clone was counted a single time. The chain joins TRBV20-1 to TRBJ2-7; D may be TRBD2 (6 bases). The CDR3 sequence is 11 residues long. Germline values: CDR1 DFQATT, CDR2 SNEGSKA (reference sequence). V lost 5 bases and J lost 6, with 11 bases in between. CDR3 protein: CSADKEGEQYF. CDR3 coding DNA: TGCAGTGCTGATAAGGAGGGCGAGCAGTACTTC.

This chain connects TRBV27 to TRBJ1-4; maybe TRBD1 (6 bases). CDR1 and CDR2 from the germline V gene are MNHEY and SMNVEV (reference sequence). CDR3 length: 16 residues. Trimming pared 1 base from V and 8 bases from J, leaving 17 bases between. CDR3 residues: CASSLWGGGRREKLFF. The CDR3 DNA is TGTGCCAGCAGTTTATGGGGCGGGGGGCGCAGAGAAAAACTGTTTTTT.